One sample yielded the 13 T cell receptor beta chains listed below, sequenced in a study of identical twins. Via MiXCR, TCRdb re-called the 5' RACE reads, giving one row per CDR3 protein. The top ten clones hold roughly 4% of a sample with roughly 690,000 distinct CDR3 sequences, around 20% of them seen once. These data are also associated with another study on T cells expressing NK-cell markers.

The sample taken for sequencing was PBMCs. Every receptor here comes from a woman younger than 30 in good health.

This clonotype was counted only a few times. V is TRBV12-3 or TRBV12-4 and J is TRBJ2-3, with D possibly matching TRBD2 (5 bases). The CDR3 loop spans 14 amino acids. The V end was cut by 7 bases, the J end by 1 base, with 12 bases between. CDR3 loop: CASKAGHRTDTQYF. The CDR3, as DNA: TGTGCCAGCAAGGCGGGTCACCGCACAGATACGCAGTATTTT.

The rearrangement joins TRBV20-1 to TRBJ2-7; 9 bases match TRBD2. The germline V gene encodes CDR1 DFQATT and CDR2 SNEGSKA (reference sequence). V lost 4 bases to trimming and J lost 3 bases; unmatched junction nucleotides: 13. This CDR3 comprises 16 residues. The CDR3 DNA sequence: TGCAGTGCTACCCTACCCTGGCGGGGGGGAGGCTACGAGCAGTACTTC. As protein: CSATLPWRGGGYEQYF.

The CDR3 region is CASSLKTSGSTGELFF. The CDR3 region has the DNA TGTGCCAGCAGCCTCAAGACTAGCGGAAGCACCGGGGAGCTGTTTTTT. This chain links TRBV9 with TRBJ2-2, with 9 bases identical to TRBD2. Per germline, CDR1 SGDLS and CDR2 YYNGEE. Trimming took 4 bases from V and 4 from J; bases not matched to a gene: 8. The CDR3 contains 16 residues.

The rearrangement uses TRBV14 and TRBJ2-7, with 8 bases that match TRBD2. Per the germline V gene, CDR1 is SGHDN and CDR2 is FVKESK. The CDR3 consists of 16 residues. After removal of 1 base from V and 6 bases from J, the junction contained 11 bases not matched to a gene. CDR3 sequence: CASSQVGAGAFGEQYF. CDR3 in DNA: TGTGCCAGCAGCCAAGTCGGAGCGGGAGCATTTGGCGAGCAGTACTTC.

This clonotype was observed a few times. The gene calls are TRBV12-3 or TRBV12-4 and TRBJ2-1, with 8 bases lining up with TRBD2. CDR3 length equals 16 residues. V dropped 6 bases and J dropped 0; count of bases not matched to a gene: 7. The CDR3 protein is CASRVAGRSSYNEQFF. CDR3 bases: TGTGCCAGCAGGGTAGCGGGAAGGAGCTCCTACAATGAGCAGTTCTTC.

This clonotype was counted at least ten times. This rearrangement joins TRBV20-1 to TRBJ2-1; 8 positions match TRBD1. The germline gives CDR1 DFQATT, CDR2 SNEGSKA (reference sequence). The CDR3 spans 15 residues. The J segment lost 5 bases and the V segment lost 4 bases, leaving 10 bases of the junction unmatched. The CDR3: CSANGQGSGNNEQFF. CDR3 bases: TGCAGTGCTAACGGACAGGGTTCGGGAAACAATGAGCAGTTCTTC.

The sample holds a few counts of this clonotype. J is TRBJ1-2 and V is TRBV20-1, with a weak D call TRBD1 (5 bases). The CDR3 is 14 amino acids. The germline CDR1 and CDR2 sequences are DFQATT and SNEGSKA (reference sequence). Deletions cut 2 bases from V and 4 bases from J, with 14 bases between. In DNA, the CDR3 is TGCAGTGCTAGATGGGACCGAGGCAGCTATGGCTACACCTTC. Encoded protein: CSARWDRGSYGYTF.

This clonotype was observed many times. CDR3 bases: TGTGCCAGCAGCCTCCGGGACAGGGATATAGGGCAGTACTTC. This gives the protein CASSLRDRDIGQYF. This chain uses TRBV12-3 or TRBV12-4 with TRBJ2-7, with 9 nucleotides matching TRBD1. V shed 6 bases, J shed 9 bases, and the junction held 12 bases outside the gene matches. The CDR3 consists of 14 residues.

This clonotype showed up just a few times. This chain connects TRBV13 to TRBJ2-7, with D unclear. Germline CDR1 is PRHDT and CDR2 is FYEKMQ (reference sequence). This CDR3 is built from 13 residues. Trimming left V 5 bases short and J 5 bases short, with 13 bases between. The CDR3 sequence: CASSPYPRDEQYF. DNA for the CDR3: TGTGCCAGCAGCCCATACCCTCGGGACGAGCAGTACTTC.

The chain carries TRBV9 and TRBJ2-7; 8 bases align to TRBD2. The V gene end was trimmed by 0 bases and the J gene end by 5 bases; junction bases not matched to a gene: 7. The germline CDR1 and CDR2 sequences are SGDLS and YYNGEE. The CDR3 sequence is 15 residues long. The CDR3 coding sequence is TGTGCCAGCAGCGTAGGAAGCGGGAGTTCCAACGAGCAGTACTTC. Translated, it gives CASSVGSGSSNEQYF.

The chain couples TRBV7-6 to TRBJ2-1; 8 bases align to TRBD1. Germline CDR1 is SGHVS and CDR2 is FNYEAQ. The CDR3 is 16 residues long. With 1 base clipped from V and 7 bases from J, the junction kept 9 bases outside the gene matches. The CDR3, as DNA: TGTGCCAGCAGCTTAGGAGTCAGGGGGCGCGTGAATGAGCAGTTCTTC. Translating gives CASSLGVRGRVNEQFF.

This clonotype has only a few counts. CDR3 sequence: CASRIRAQGNTEAFF. CDR3 bases: TGTGCCAGCCGCATACGGGCACAGGGGAACACTGAAGCTTTCTTT. This chain joins TRBV11-2 and TRBJ1-1, with TRBD1 as a possible D gene (6 bases). This CDR3 contains 15 residues. The germline gives CDR1 SGHAT, CDR2 FQNNGV. The V end was cut by 8 bases, the J end by 1 base, with 17 bases between.

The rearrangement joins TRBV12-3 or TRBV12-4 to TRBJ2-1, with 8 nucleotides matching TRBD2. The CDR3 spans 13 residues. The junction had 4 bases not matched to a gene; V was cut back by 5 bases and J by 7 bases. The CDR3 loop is CASSPGLENEQFF. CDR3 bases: TGTGCCAGCAGTCCGGGACTAGAGAATGAGCAGTTCTTC.